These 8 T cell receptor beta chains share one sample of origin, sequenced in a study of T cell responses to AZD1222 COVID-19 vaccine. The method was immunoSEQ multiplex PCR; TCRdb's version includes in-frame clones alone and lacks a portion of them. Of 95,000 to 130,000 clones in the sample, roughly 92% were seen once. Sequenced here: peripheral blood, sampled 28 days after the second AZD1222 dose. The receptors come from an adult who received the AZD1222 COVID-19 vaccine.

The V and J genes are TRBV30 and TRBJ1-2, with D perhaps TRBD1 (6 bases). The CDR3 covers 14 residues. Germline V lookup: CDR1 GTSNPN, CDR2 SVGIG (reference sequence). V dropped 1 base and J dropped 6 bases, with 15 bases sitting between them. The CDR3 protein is CAWSGRGRSNGYTF. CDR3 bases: TGTGCCTGGAGTGGCCGGGGGCGCAGTAATGGCTACACCTTC.

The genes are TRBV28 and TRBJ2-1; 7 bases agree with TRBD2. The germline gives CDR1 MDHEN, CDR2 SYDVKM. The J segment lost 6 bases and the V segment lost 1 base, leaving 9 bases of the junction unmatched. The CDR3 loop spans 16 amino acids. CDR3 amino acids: CASSLLAGERSNEQFF. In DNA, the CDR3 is TGTGCCAGCAGTTTATTGGCGGGAGAAAGAAGCAATGAGCAGTTCTTC.

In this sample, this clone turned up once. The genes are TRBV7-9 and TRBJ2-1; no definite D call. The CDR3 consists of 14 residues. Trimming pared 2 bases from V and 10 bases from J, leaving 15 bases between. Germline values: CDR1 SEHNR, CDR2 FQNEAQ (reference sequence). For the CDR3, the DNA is TGTGCCAGCAGCTTATTTTCAAACCGGCCCGAGCAGTTCTTC. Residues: CASSLFSNRPEQFF.

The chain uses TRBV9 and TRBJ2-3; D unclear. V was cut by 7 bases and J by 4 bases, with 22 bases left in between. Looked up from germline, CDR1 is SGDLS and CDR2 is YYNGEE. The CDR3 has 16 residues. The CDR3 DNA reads TGTGCCAGCGCGGCACACCCGAATGCCTTACCAGATACGCAGTATTTT. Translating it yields CASAAHPNALPDTQYF.

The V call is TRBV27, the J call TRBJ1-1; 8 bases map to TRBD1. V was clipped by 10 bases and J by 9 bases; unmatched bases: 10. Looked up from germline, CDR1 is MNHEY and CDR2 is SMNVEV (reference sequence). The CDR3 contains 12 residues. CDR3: CATLNQGAQAFF. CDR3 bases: TGTGCCACACTAAACCAGGGGGCGCAAGCTTTCTTT.

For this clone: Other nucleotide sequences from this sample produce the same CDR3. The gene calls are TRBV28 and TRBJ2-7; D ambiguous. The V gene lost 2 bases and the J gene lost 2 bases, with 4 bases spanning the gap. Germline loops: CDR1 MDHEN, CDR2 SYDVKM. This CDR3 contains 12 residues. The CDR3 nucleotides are TGTGCCAGCAGTTTAGCGACCTACGAGCAGTACTTC. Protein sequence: CASSLATYEQYF.

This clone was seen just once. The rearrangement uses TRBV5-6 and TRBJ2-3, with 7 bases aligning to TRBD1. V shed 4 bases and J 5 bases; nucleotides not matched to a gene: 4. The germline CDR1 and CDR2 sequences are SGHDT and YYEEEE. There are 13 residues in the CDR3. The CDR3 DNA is TGTGCCAGCAGCCGGGACAGCGGAGATACGCAGTATTTT. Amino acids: CASSRDSGDTQYF.

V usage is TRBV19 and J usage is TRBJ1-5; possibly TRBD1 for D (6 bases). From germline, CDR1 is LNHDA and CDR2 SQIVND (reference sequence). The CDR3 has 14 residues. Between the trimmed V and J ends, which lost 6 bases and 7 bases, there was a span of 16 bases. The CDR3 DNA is TGTGCCAGTAGATACACAGGGTGGGCCCAGCCCCAGCATTTT. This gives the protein CASRYTGWAQPQHF.